These T cell receptor beta chains were read from a single sample in a study of vaccination and CD4 T cells after COVID-19. A single record per CDR3 protein comes from TCRdb applying MiXCR to the PCR reads. The table includes around 15,000 distinct CDR3 sequences, roughly 50% detected once. Antigens for these TCRs are unknown. Input material: CD4+ T cells from blood, cultured in vitro. The receptors were gathered from a human donor who had recovered from COVID-19. Each CDR3 is given without its conserved first and last residue.

V: TRBV14
CDR3: ASSSRTGGFGYT

V: TRBV6-2/TRBV6-3
CDR3: ASSYKGGNTEAF

V: TRBV11-3
CDR3: ASSLDLGSSNSPLH

V: TRBV19
CDR3: ASSLGLAGWYTQY

V: TRBV14
CDR3: ASSHLGAPHTQY

V: TRBV7-3
CDR3: ASSLPTGTQF

V: TRBV11-3
CDR3: ASSLGQGAGYGYT

V: TRBV15
CDR3: ATSRGRAGVGSGANVLT

V: TRBV12-3/TRBV12-4
CDR3: ATSSAGVGEQF

V: TRBV10-2
CDR3: ASRLSGQPQH

V: TRBV10-3
CDR3: AVKVGGPNTEAF

V: TRBV6-1
CDR3: ASSAGVQVSYGYT

V: TRBV6-1
CDR3: ASSASRGLGTDTQY

V: TRBV18
CDR3: ASSPRQGSTGANVLT

V: TRBV28
CDR3: ASSLPGQGTETQY

V: TRBV5-5
CDR3: ASSLEDYSHLREQY

V: TRBV7-6
CDR3: ASTPLGRVTDTQY

V: TRBV7-9
CDR3: ASSYRAGYGYT

V: TRBV5-1
CDR3: ASSLDSPGETQY

V: TRBV7-2
CDR3: ASSQGGRDRETQY

V: TRBV10-3
CDR3: AISDSGRGVQPQH

V: TRBV10-3
CDR3: AISEGLAGSTDTQY

V: TRBV10-3
CDR3: AISQGSGVGNEQF

V: TRBV7-2
CDR3: ASSLEPGNSYEQY